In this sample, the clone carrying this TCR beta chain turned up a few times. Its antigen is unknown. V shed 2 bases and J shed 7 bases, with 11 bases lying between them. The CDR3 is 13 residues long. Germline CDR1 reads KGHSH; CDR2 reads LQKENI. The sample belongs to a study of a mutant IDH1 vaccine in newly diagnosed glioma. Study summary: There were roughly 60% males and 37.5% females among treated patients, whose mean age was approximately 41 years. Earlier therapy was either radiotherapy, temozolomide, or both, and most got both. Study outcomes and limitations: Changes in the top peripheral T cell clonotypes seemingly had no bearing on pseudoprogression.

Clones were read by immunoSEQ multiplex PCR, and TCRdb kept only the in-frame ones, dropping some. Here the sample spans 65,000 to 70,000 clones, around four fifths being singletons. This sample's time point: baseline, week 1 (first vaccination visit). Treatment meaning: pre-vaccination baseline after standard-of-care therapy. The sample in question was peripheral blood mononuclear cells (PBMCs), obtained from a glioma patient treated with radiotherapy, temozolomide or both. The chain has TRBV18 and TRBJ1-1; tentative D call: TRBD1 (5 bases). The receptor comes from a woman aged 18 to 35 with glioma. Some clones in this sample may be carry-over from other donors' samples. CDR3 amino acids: CASSPGLQVEAFF. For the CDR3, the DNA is TGTGCCAGCTCACCAGGTCTACAGGTTGAAGCTTTCTTT.